Presented here are 20 T cell receptor beta chains from one specimen sequenced in a study of T cells in women clearing cervical HPV infection (dated by TCRdb to between 2018 and 2020). Library preparation was by the immunoSEQ multiplex PCR assay. The source is immuneACCESS, and TCRdb retained only in-frame sequences with V and J called. Part of the clones is not carried over; for the studies checked, unresolved V genes explain less than half of this, and the remainder is unexplained. The table kept for this sample lists 25,000 to 35,000 clones. Under 8.5% of the sample comes from the top ten. The sequencing sample was made of blood buffy coat. Receptor source: a woman aged 18 to 75 with a cervical HPV16 infection that either progressed to CIN3+ or cleared (not recorded which).

On this clone itself: The read stops 3 residues short of the end of the CDR3; the missing end is completed from the germline J gene. The chain is built from TRBV2 and TRBJ2-5, with D uncertain. The CDR3 totals 14 residues. Trimming stripped 6 bases from V and 1 base from J, with 12 bases between. The germline CDR1 and CDR2 sequences are SNHLY and FYNNEI. CDR3 DNA, as far as it was read: TGTGCCAGCAGCCCCGGTCCATCCCAAGAGACC. Translated, it gives CASSPGPSQET. The whole CDR3 sequence is CASSPGPSQETQYF.

Concerning this clone itself: The observed sequence ends 3 residues before the CDR3 terminus, with the missing tail filled in from the germline J gene. The chain recombines TRBV20-1 with TRBJ1-5; a weak D match, TRBD1 (5 bases). Germline CDR1 is DFQATT and CDR2 is SNEGSKA (reference sequence). V dropped 4 bases and J dropped 3 bases, with 7 bases sitting between them. The CDR3 totals 12 residues. The CDR3 spells CSATGINQPQHF. CDR3 DNA (partial): TGCAGTGCTACAGGGATCAATCAGCCC.

As for this clone: The missing CDR3 end, 3 residues past where the read stops, is filled in from the germline J gene. The gene calls are TRBV20-1 and TRBJ2-1; TRBD1 aligns across 7 bases. The CDR3 is 12 amino acids. The ends lost 6 bases at V and 6 bases at J; junction bases unmatched: 5. CDR1 is DFQATT and CDR2 is SNEGSKA in the germline V gene (reference sequence). CDR3 DNA (partial): TGCAGTGCCCAGGGACAGCTCAATGAG. Translation: CSAQGQLNE. Given in full, the CDR3 is CSAQGQLNEQFF.

A word on this clone: The read comes to an end 3 residues before the CDR3 does, leaving the germline J gene to fill in the end. This sequence joins TRBV6-1 and TRBJ1-1, with TRBD1 identical over 7 bases. J lost 5 bases, V lost 1 base, and 10 bases had no gene match. The CDR3 is 16 amino acids. CDR1 is MNHNS and CDR2 is SASEGT in the germline V gene. CDR3 protein: CASSEGLTGLGTEAFF. CDR3 DNA, as far as it was read: TGTGCCAGCAGTGAAGGTTTGACAGGGCTCGGGACTGAA.

A remark on this clone: The DNA ends 3 residues before the CDR3 does, and the rest of the CDR3 is filled in from the germline J gene. This chain joins TRBV6-1 and TRBJ2-1; D might be TRBD1 (6 bases). Trimming left V 6 bases short and J 6 bases short, with 15 bases between. The CDR3 runs to 14 residues. Looked up from germline, CDR1 is MNHNS and CDR2 is SASEGT. CDR3 bases read: TGTGCCAGCAGGGAAAGGGCCAGGGGCAATGAG. This encodes CASRERARGNE. The whole CDR3 region reads CASRERARGNEQFF.

A remark on this clone: Sequencing ends 3 residues short of the CDR3 end; the germline J gene provides the rest. The chain recombines TRBV20-1 with TRBJ1-6, with D possibly TRBD1 on 6 matching bases. Per the germline V gene, CDR1 is DFQATT and CDR2 is SNEGSKA (reference sequence). This CDR3 spans 16 amino acids. The V and J ends lost 3 bases and 10 bases respectively, with 22 bases between them. Incomplete CDR3 DNA: TGCAGTGCTAGGAAGGCACAGGGCAACCCTGGATCACCC. Residues: CSARKAQGNPGSP. The entire CDR3 reads CSARKAQGNPGSPLHF.

Note on this clone: With the read ending 3 residues before the CDR3 end, the germline J gene is used to fill in that end. The chain couples TRBV7-3 to TRBJ2-2; maybe TRBD2 (6 bases). The germline V and J ends were trimmed by 4 bases and 7 bases, with 16 bases remaining between them. Germline loops: CDR1 SGHTA, CDR2 FQGTGA. The CDR3 runs to 15 residues. The CDR3 DNA, read in part, is TGTGCCAGCAGCTCCCGCGGGACTCAGGGCGGGGAG. It codes for CASSSRGTQGGE. The full CDR3 protein is CASSSRGTQGGELFF.

A note on this clone: The CDR3 end lies 3 residues beyond the end of the read and is filled in from the germline J gene. V usage is TRBV19 and J usage is TRBJ2-7, with D perhaps matching TRBD1 or TRBD2 (5 bases each). CDR1 and CDR2 (germline): LNHDA, SQIVND (reference sequence). V lost 10 bases, J lost 0 bases, and 10 bases lay in between. CDR3 length equals 12 residues. The CDR3 here is CATEGSSYEQYF. Incomplete CDR3 DNA: TGTGCCACCGAGGGGAGCTCCTACGAG.

As concerns this clone: Sequencing ends 3 residues short of the CDR3 end; the germline J gene provides the rest. V is TRBV10-1 and J is TRBJ2-3, with 11 bases aligning to TRBD1. CDR3 length: 15 amino acids. Germline CDR1 reads WNHNN; CDR2 reads SYGVQD (reference sequence). V dropped 4 bases and J dropped 4; count of bases not matched to a gene: 4. The CDR3 protein is CASSAGQGDADTQYF. The part of the CDR3 DNA that was read is TGCGCCAGCAGTGCGGGACAGGGGGATGCAGATACG.

Comments on this clone: The CDR3 is cut off 3 residues early in the read; its end comes from the germline J gene. The chain employs TRBV12-3 or TRBV12-4 and TRBJ1-4, with unresolved D. The CDR3 sequence is 14 residues long. With 1 base removed from V and 4 bases from J, the gap between germline ends came to 7 bases. The CDR3 sequence: CASSLGRSNEKLFF. CDR3 DNA (partial): TGTGCCAGCAGTTTAGGTAGAAGTAATGAAAAA.

About this clone: The DNA ends 3 residues before the CDR3 does, and the rest of the CDR3 is filled in from the germline J gene. This CDR3 is also generated by other DNA sequences in the sample. The V call is TRBV2, the J call TRBJ1-1; 7 bases match TRBD1. Looked up from germline, CDR1 is SNHLY and CDR2 is FYNNEI. Unmatched junction bases numbered 0, after V lost 4 bases and J lost 1 base. The CDR3 runs to 13 residues. The part of the CDR3 DNA that was read is TGTGCCAGCAGTGGGGACAGGAACACTGAA. Protein sequence: CASSGDRNTE. The entire CDR3 protein is CASSGDRNTEAFF.

Details on this clone: The read comes to an end 3 residues before the CDR3 does, leaving the germline J gene to fill in the end. The V call is TRBV30, the J call TRBJ1-1; TRBD1 is a possible D gene (5 bases). The CDR3 is made up of 12 amino acids. V lost 4 bases, J lost 7 bases, and 13 bases lay in between. Germline V gene lookup returns CDR1 GTSNPN and CDR2 SVGIG (reference sequence). The sequenced CDR3 bases are TGTGCCTGGACAGGGCGCTGGGGTGAA. It encodes CAWTGRWGE. The entire CDR3 reads CAWTGRWGEAFF.

Worth noting for this clone: The read is 3 residues too short to cover the CDR3 end, so that end is filled in from the germline J gene. This sequence joins TRBV7-2 and TRBJ2-7, with TRBD1 identical over 7 bases. The CDR3 is 15 residues long. The germline V gene has CDR1 SGHTA and CDR2 FQGNSA. V shed 3 bases and J 3 bases; nucleotides not matched to a gene: 8. The CDR3 loop is CASSFDRAQYYEQYF. Partial CDR3 DNA: TGTGCCAGCAGCTTCGACAGGGCCCAATACTACGAG. Drawing the rest from reference TRBV7-2 and TRBJ2-7, the complete variable domain is GAGVSQSPSNKVTEKGKDVELRCDPISGHTALYWYRQSLGQGLEFLIYFQGNSAPDKSGLPSDRFSAERTGGSVSTLTIQRTQQEDSAVYLCASSFDRAQYYEQYFGPGTRLTVT.

As concerns this clone: The read stops 3 residues short of the end of the CDR3; the missing end is completed from the germline J gene. This sequence joins TRBV30 and TRBJ2-7, with 7 nucleotides matching TRBD1. The CDR3 is 14 amino acids. V lost 0 bases, J lost 2 bases, and 4 bases stayed unmatched. Germline CDR1 and CDR2: GTSNPN and SVGIG (reference sequence). The DNA read from the CDR3 is TGTGCCTGGAGTGTAACCGACAGGGCCTACGAG. Translated, it gives CAWSVTDRAYE. The entire CDR3 is CAWSVTDRAYEQYF.

As to this clone: The observed sequence ends 3 residues before the CDR3 terminus, with the missing tail filled in from the germline J gene. V and J are TRBV2 and TRBJ1-5; no clear D gene. CDR3 size: 14 residues. Germline V CDR1 and CDR2: SNHLY, FYNNEI. Trimming took 8 bases from V and 0 from J, leaving 11 bases between them. The CDR3 reads CASAYTNSNQPQHF. The sequenced CDR3 bases are TGTGCCAGCGCATACACTAATAGCAATCAGCCC.

In regard to this clone: The read halts 3 residues ahead of the CDR3 end, with the missing end drawn from the germline J gene. The gene calls are TRBV12-5 and TRBJ1-1; D may be TRBD1 (5 bases). The CDR3 contains 13 residues. Germline CDR1 and CDR2: LGHNT and FRNRAP. The part of the CDR3 DNA that was read is TGTGCTAGTGGTTCTGACAGCTTCGGAGAA. Its translation is CASGSDSFGE. The full CDR3 is CASGSDSFGEAFF.

Here the CDR3 reads CASSARPSGGDTQYF. The CDR3 bases that were read are TGTGCCAGCAGCGCGCGTCCCAGCGGGGGTGATACG. The chain recombines TRBV9 with TRBJ2-3; 8 nucleotides line up with TRBD2. Read data end 3 residues before the CDR3 end; the end is taken from the germline J gene. Germline loops: CDR1 SGDLS, CDR2 YYNGEE. The CDR3 extends over 15 amino acids. J gave up 6 bases and V 3 bases, and 9 bases lay outside the gene matches.

Concerning this clone itself: The sequenced fragment ends 3 residues before the CDR3 boundary, so the rest is inferred from the germline J gene. This chain uses TRBV25-1 with TRBJ2-1; TRBD2 agrees at 11 bases. Germline-derived CDR1 and CDR2 are MGHDK and SYGVNS. V lost 4 bases, J lost 0 bases, and 17 bases stayed unmatched. This CDR3 has 21 amino acids. The sequenced part of the CDR3 DNA is TGTGCCAGCAGTGTAATCCGGGGACTAGCGGTCGGCTCGGGCTCCTACAATGAG. Amino acid sequence: CASSVIRGLAVGSGSYNE. The CDR3 in full is CASSVIRGLAVGSGSYNEQFF.

As for this clone: The sequenced fragment ends 3 residues before the CDR3 boundary, so the rest is inferred from the germline J gene. The genes are TRBV2 and TRBJ2-1, with 7 bases fitting TRBD1. Looked up from germline, CDR1 is SNHLY and CDR2 is FYNNEI. Trimming cost V 6 bases and J 5 bases; bases outside gene matches: 4. CDR3 size: 13 residues. The part of the CDR3 DNA that was read is TGTGCCAGCAGGCACAGGGGAAACAATGAG. Protein product: CASRHRGNNE. The whole CDR3 sequence reads CASRHRGNNEQFF.

As to this clone: The read ends 3 residues before the CDR3 terminus; that terminus is restored from the germline J gene. The chain joins TRBV2 to TRBJ2-1; TRBD1 aligns across 9 bases. Trimming at V came to 4 bases and at J to 4 bases, leaving 14 bases not matched to a gene. The CDR3 totals 18 residues. Germline CDR1 and CDR2: SNHLY and FYNNEI. Partial CDR3 DNA: TGTGCCAGCAGTGGCCCGACAGGGGGGTTTCTTTCTTACAATGAG. It yields the protein CASSGPTGGFLSYNE. The whole CDR3 sequence is CASSGPTGGFLSYNEQFF. The entire variable domain, with the rest obtained from reference TRBV2 and TRBJ2-1, is as follows: EPEVTQTPSHQVTQMGQEVILRCVPISNHLYFYWYRQILGQKVEFLVSFYNNEISEKSEIFDDQFSVERPDGSNFTLKIRSTKLEDSAMYFCASSGPTGGFLSYNEQFFGPGTRLTVL.